These 25 T cell receptor beta chains originate from one sample sequenced in a study of T cells in Graves' hyperthyroidism and ophthalmopathy. Amplified TCR beta CDR3 regions derived from RNA transcripts. RT-PCR in the first round (using the HTBI primer set) targeted the TCR CDR3. TCRdb reprocessed the multiplex PCR reads with MiXCR, giving one entry per CDR3 protein. This table has hundreds of thousands of distinct CDR3 sequences, more than 12% appearing once. Sequenced material: blood. The receptors were gathered from a woman between 50 and 59 years old with Graves' ophthalmopathy.

This clonotype was detected many times. This rearrangement joins TRBV19 to TRBJ1-1; no firm D call. The CDR3 covers 16 residues. V lost 3 bases and J 2 bases, leaving 16 bases between the germline ends. Germline assignment: CDR1 LNHDA and CDR2 SQIVND (reference sequence). The CDR3 spells CASSILRLQPNTEAFF. The CDR3 DNA reads as TGTGCCAGTAGTATCCTACGGTTACAGCCAAACACTGAAGCTTTCTTT. Combining the CDR3 with reference TRBV19 and TRBJ1-1 gives the whole variable domain DGGITQSPKYLFRKEGQNVTLSCEQNLNHDAMYWYRQDPGQGLRLIYYSQIVNDFQKGDIAEGYSVSREKKESFPLTVTSAQKNPTAFYLCASSILRLQPNTEAFFGQGTRLTVV.

The chain is built from TRBV11-2 and TRBJ2-3; D may be TRBD2 (5 bases). The germline V and J ends were trimmed by 5 bases and 10 bases, with 22 bases remaining between them. CDR1 SGHAT and CDR2 FQNNGV come from the germline V gene. The CDR3 sequence is 15 residues long. The CDR3 DNA follows: TGTGCCAGCAGCCCAGACCGAGGGCCTGAGGTTGCGCAGTATTTT. This encodes CASSPDRGPEVAQYF.

The chain employs TRBV20-1 and TRBJ2-6; TRBD1 aligns across 10 bases. Losses at the gene ends were 0 bases for V and 4 bases for J; bases not matched to a gene: 9. This CDR3 contains 18 residues. Germline V gene data show CDR1 as DFQATT and CDR2 as SNEGSKA (reference sequence). As DNA, the CDR3 is TGCAGTGCTAGAGATCTTTGGGACAGGGGAAGAGGGGCCAACGTCCTGACTTTC. Encoded protein: CSARDLWDRGRGANVLTF.

At least ten counts were recorded for this clonotype. For the CDR3, the DNA is TGTGCCAGCAGTCCTCAGGGGTGGGATGGCTACACCTTC. This sequence encodes CASSPQGWDGYTF. V gene TRBV12-3 or TRBV12-4 combines with J gene TRBJ1-2; a weak D match, TRBD1 (6 bases). The CDR3 runs 13 residues. V was shortened by 5 bases and J by 6 bases, with 13 bases between the two germline ends.

At least ten counts were recorded for this clonotype. The chain links TRBV20-1 to TRBJ2-2, with no clear D. This CDR3 is built from 14 residues. Trimming left V 0 bases short and J 6 bases short, with 11 bases between. Germline-derived CDR1 and CDR2 are DFQATT and SNEGSKA (reference sequence). CDR3 sequence reads: CSARDLALAGELFF. The CDR3, as DNA: TGCAGTGCTAGAGATTTGGCGTTGGCCGGGGAGCTGTTTTTT.

The chain carries TRBV28 and TRBJ2-1; 9 bases are shared with TRBD2. V shed 6 bases and J 8 bases; nucleotides not matched to a gene: 11. The CDR3 consists of 15 residues. Germline CDR1 is MDHEN and CDR2 is SYDVKM. This CDR3 reads CASRAYSGRGDEQFF. In DNA form, the CDR3 reads TGTGCCAGCAGGGCGTATAGCGGGAGAGGGGATGAGCAGTTCTTC. Using reference TRBV28 and TRBJ2-1 for the parts outside the CDR3, the full variable domain is DVKVTQSSRYLVKRTGEKVFLECVQDMDHENMFWYRQDPGLGLRLIYFSYDVKMKEKGDIPEGYSVSREKKERFSLILESASTNQTSMYLCASRAYSGRGDEQFFGPGTRLTVL.

The J gene is TRBJ1-5, the V gene TRBV7-9; no definite D call. The CDR3 is made up of 14 amino acids. Trimming took off 5 bases at V and 2 bases at J, with 10 bases between the two ends. From germline, CDR1 is SEHNR and CDR2 FQNEAQ (reference sequence). The CDR3 DNA reads TGTGCCAGCAGCCCCCCAGAGCGCAATCAGCCCCAGCATTTT. It codes for CASSPPERNQPQHF.

The sample holds a few counts of this clonotype. The chain joins TRBV19 to TRBJ1-2, with a possible D match to TRBD1 (6 bases). CDR1 is LNHDA and CDR2 is SQIVND in the germline V gene (reference sequence). CDR3 length: 15 amino acids. V lost 6 bases to trimming and J lost 5 bases, with 19 bases between them. The CDR3 sequence is CASSRTGIGVYGYTF. CDR3 coding DNA: TGTGCCAGTAGCCGTACAGGGATCGGGGTATATGGCTACACCTTC. The complete variable domain, with remaining parts taken from reference TRBV19 and TRBJ1-2, reads DGGITQSPKYLFRKEGQNVTLSCEQNLNHDAMYWYRQDPGQGLRLIYYSQIVNDFQKGDIAEGYSVSREKKESFPLTVTSAQKNPTAFYLCASSRTGIGVYGYTFGSGTRLTVV.

This clonotype was picked up many times. The gene calls are TRBV7-3 and TRBJ2-3, with TRBD1 as a possible D gene (6 bases). The CDR3 is 14 residues long. V was pared by 6 bases and J by 1 base, with 11 bases between. Looked up from germline, CDR1 is SGHTA and CDR2 is FQGTGA. Here the CDR3 reads CASRTTGGTDTQYF. CDR3 coding DNA: TGTGCCAGCAGGACGACAGGCGGCACAGATACGCAGTATTTT.

This chain connects TRBV6-1 to TRBJ1-2, with 9 bases that match TRBD1. Per the germline V gene, CDR1 is MNHNS and CDR2 is SASEGT. V lost 5 bases and J lost 5; bases outside the gene matches: 12. This CDR3 has 16 amino acids. For the CDR3, the DNA is TGTGCCAGCAGTTTTCGAGGGACAGGGTTGGTGTATGGCTACACCTTC. It specifies CASSFRGTGLVYGYTF.

The V gene is TRBV27, the J gene TRBJ2-1, with D hard to call. CDR3 length equals 16 residues. In germline, CDR1 is MNHEY, CDR2 SMNVEV (reference sequence). Between the trimmed V and J ends, which lost 2 bases and 0 bases, there was a span of 11 bases. The CDR3 sequence: CASSLDSTGSYNEQFF. CDR3 coding DNA: TGTGCCAGCAGTTTAGATTCGACCGGCTCCTACAATGAGCAGTTCTTC.

This clonotype was seen repeatedly, ten times or more. The gene calls are TRBV27 and TRBJ2-7; 9 bases map to TRBD2. The CDR3 has 15 amino acids. Germline V gene sequence: CDR1 MNHEY, CDR2 SMNVEV (reference sequence). J was trimmed by 3 bases and V by 6 bases; bases with no gene match: 9. The CDR3 DNA follows: TGTGCCAGCAGCTATAATAGCGGGAGAGGCTACGAGCAGTACTTC. It yields the protein CASSYNSGRGYEQYF.

V is TRBV29-1 and J is TRBJ2-7; D gene uncertain. Germline lookup yields CDR1 SQVTM and CDR2 ANQGSEA. The CDR3 is made up of 12 amino acids. V was clipped by 6 bases and J by 6 bases, with 15 bases between them. CDR3 nucleotide sequence: TGCAGCGTCCTTACGGGCGTAGCCGAGCAGTACTTC. Encoded protein: CSVLTGVAEQYF.

This clonotype was counted a few times. The V gene is TRBV7-2, the J gene TRBJ2-1; 10 bases are shared with TRBD1. The CDR3 is 13 residues long. Germline CDR1 and CDR2: SGHTA and FQGNSA. The trim removed 5 bases at V and 9 bases at J, leaving 4 bases unmatched. CDR3 sequence (DNA): TGTGCCAGCAGCACCGGGACAGGGGTTGAGCAGTTCTTC. This encodes CASSTGTGVEQFF.

The V and J genes are TRBV5-5 and TRBJ2-2; unclear D gene. The CDR3 is made up of 12 amino acids. Trimming cost V 2 bases and J 9 bases, with 8 bases left between them. Germline assignment: CDR1 SGHKS and CDR2 YYEKEE (reference sequence). CDR3: CASSFLGRELFF. CDR3 nucleotides: TGTGCCAGCAGCTTCCTCGGGCGGGAGCTGTTTTTT. Drawing the rest from reference TRBV5-5 and TRBJ2-2, the complete variable domain is DAGVTQSPTHLIKTRGQQVTLRCSPISGHKSVSWYQQVLGQGPQFIFQYYEKEERGRGNFPDRFSARQFPNYSSELNVNALLLGDSALYLCASSFLGRELFFGEGSRLTVL.

Many counts were recorded for this clonotype. This sequence joins TRBV30 and TRBJ1-1; no reliable D call. Germline CDR1 is GTSNPN and CDR2 is SVGIG (reference sequence). The V end was cut by 5 bases, the J end by 3 bases, with 10 bases between. This CDR3 comprises 12 residues. The CDR3 reads CAWGTWDTEAFF. The DNA of the CDR3 is TGTGCCTGGGGCACCTGGGACACTGAAGCTTTCTTT.

This clonotype was detected ten times or more. The chain joins TRBV13 to TRBJ1-2, with D perhaps matching TRBD1 (6 bases). The CDR3 is 15 amino acids. The germline V gene encodes CDR1 PRHDT and CDR2 FYEKMQ (reference sequence). The V end was cut by 3 bases, the J end by 1 base, with 12 bases between. CDR3 amino acids: CASSFGGSFNYGYTF. DNA for the CDR3: TGTGCCAGCAGCTTTGGGGGCAGCTTTAACTATGGCTACACCTTC.

The chain has TRBV6-1 and TRBJ2-5, with D uncertain. The CDR3 has 12 residues. Trimming left V 5 bases short and J 7 bases short, with 11 bases between. Germline-derived CDR1 and CDR2 are MNHNS and SASEGT. CDR3 residues: CASSPPLGTQYF. The CDR3, as DNA: TGTGCCAGCAGTCCCCCCCTCGGGACCCAGTACTTC.

This clonotype was observed many times. The chain links TRBV6-1 to TRBJ2-2; 9 bases are shared with TRBD1. Trimming cost V 6 bases and J 1 base; bases outside gene matches: 3. CDR1 is MNHNS and CDR2 is SASEGT in the germline V gene. The CDR3 has 15 amino acids. The CDR3 region is CASRTDRGNTGELFF. CDR3 DNA sequence: TGTGCCAGCAGAACGGACAGGGGGAACACCGGGGAGCTGTTTTTT.

The V gene is TRBV3-1, the J gene TRBJ2-1; D gene ambiguous. Germline V gene sequence: CDR1 LGHDT, CDR2 YNNKEL (reference sequence). Trimming pared 7 bases from V and 8 bases from J, leaving 21 bases between. The CDR3 loop spans 15 amino acids. DNA of the CDR3: TGTGCCAGCAACCTGGGCCCCCTAGGTGGGGATGAGCAGTTCTTC. Protein sequence: CASNLGPLGGDEQFF.

Only a few counts were recorded for this clonotype. This chain uses TRBV6-1 with TRBJ2-4, with D perhaps matching TRBD1 or TRBD2 (5 bases each). This CDR3 contains 13 residues. V gave up 6 bases and J gave up 7 bases, with 13 bases separating them. Germline loops: CDR1 MNHNS, CDR2 SASEGT. CDR3: CASRQGTGNIQYF. DNA for the CDR3: TGTGCCAGCAGACAAGGGACCGGGAACATTCAGTACTTC.

This clonotype was seen repeatedly, ten times or more. The chain recombines TRBV7-2 with TRBJ2-1; tentative D call: TRBD2 (5 bases). Germline CDR1 is SGHTA and CDR2 is FQGNSA. There are 15 residues in the CDR3. With 4 bases removed from V and 10 bases from J, the gap between germline ends came to 20 bases. The CDR3 sequence is CASSSPRGSQFEQFF. CDR3 coding DNA: TGTGCCAGCAGCTCCCCACGGGGATCACAATTCGAGCAGTTCTTC.

This clonotype was counted ten times or more. V usage is TRBV11-2 and J usage is TRBJ2-5, with D perhaps TRBD2 (5 bases). Germline V gene sequence: CDR1 SGHAT, CDR2 FQNNGV. The CDR3 loop spans 16 amino acids. Between the trimmed V and J ends, which lost 5 bases and 5 bases, there was a span of 21 bases. The CDR3 DNA is TGTGCCAGCAGCGAGGGCCTATACGGTCTCGCGGAGACCCAGTACTTC. It codes for CASSEGLYGLAETQYF.

The rearrangement uses TRBV7-6 and TRBJ2-1, with D maybe TRBD2 (6 bases). From germline, CDR1 is SGHVS and CDR2 FNYEAQ. Trimming left V 1 base short and J 9 bases short, with 19 bases between. This CDR3 is built from 16 residues. The CDR3 loop is CASSLGRLGFYSEQFF. CDR3 nucleotides: TGTGCCAGCAGCTTAGGTAGACTAGGATTTTATAGTGAGCAGTTCTTC.

This clonotype was picked up many times. The chain has TRBV7-9 and TRBJ2-5; D gene unclear. Germline assignment: CDR1 SEHNR and CDR2 FQNEAQ (reference sequence). V dropped 7 bases and J dropped 1 base, with 10 bases sitting between them. This CDR3 is built from 13 residues. Here the CDR3 reads CASNNSSQETQYF. The CDR3 nucleotides read TGTGCCAGCAACAATAGCAGCCAAGAGACCCAGTACTTC. Variable domain in full (rest from reference TRBV7-9 and TRBJ2-5): DTGVSQNPRHKITKRGQNVTFRCDPISEHNRLYWYRQTLGQGPEFLTYFQNEAQLEKSRLLSDRFSAERPKGSFSTLEIQRTEQGDSAMYLCASNNSSQETQYFGPGTRLLVL.